The present TCR beta chain was sequenced within a study of T-cell reconstitution after alpha-beta-depleted transplantation in children. Unique molecular identifiers were incorporated during preparation of the TCRbeta library. TCRdb reprocessed the PCR reads via MiXCR and lists one record per CDR3 protein. The table shows around 490,000 distinct CDR3 sequences, with over 9.5% occurring only once. With regard to this clonotype: Antigen specificity is unknown.

Study results and limitations: At the one-year point after transplant, T-cell counts and TCRbeta diversity were found to come mostly from T cells that had been newly produced.

Germline loops: CDR1 MGHRA, CDR2 YSYEKL. J gave up 1 base and V 4 bases, and 2 bases lay outside the gene matches. This CDR3 is built from 14 residues. This chain connects TRBV4-1 to TRBJ2-5, with 8 bases identical to TRBD1. The sequences come from PBMCs, mostly from graft donor cells, collected 180 days after TCRalphabeta/CD19-depleted stem cell transplant. The sequence came from a female patient aged 2-10 years who had a stem cell transplant for aplastic anemia, so the T cells may come from the graft donor. The CDR3 protein is CASSRDRTQETQYF. The CDR3 DNA reads TGCGCCAGCAGCCGGGACAGGACCCAAGAGACCCAGTACTTC.